A single sample is the source of the 14 T cell receptor beta chains below, sequenced in a study of a mutant IDH1 vaccine in newly diagnosed glioma. The method was immunoSEQ multiplex PCR; TCRdb's version includes in-frame clones alone and lacks a portion of them. The sample has 50,000 to 75,000 clones, 74% seen once. Regarding time point: week 35, safety follow-up. Vaccinated patients received 300 ug of mutant IDH1 20-mer peptide per dose, with topical imiquimod. These receptors are not linked to any known antigen. Material: PBMCs, obtained from a glioma patient whose treatment included an IDH1 peptide vaccine. All receptors derive from a man aged 45 to 65 with glioma.

The J gene is TRBJ1-3, the V gene TRBV7-8, with D possibly TRBD1 on 5 matching bases. Germline-derived CDR1 and CDR2 are SGHVS and FQNEAQ. V gave up 3 bases and J gave up 4 bases, with 13 bases separating them. This CDR3 is 15 amino acids long. The CDR3 DNA sequence: TGTGCCAGCAGCTTGGCAGGGTCGGGAGGAAACACCATATATTTT. Its translation is CASSLAGSGGNTIYF.

The chain's CDR3 is CASSSGGTDNSPLHF. The CDR3, as DNA: TGTGCCAGCAGCTCAGGGGGGACAGACAATTCACCCCTCCACTTT. The V gene is TRBV7-9, the J gene TRBJ1-6; 7 positions agree with TRBD1. Germline CDR1 reads SEHNR; CDR2 reads FQNEAQ (reference sequence). Trimming cost V 4 bases and J 7 bases; bases outside gene matches: 7. The CDR3 runs to 15 residues.

This clone was detected a few times. J is TRBJ1-5 and V is TRBV30; 7 bases map to TRBD1. The ends lost 2 bases at V and 7 bases at J; junction bases unmatched: 5. CDR1 and CDR2 from the germline V gene are GTSNPN and SVGIG (reference sequence). This CDR3 spans 13 amino acids. CDR3 region: CAWSLSGGQPQHF. The CDR3 DNA reads as TGTGCCTGGAGTCTATCAGGGGGGCAGCCCCAGCATTTT. Full variable domain (outside the CDR3, taken from reference TRBV30 and TRBJ1-5): SQTIHQWPATLVQPVGSPLSLECTVEGTSNPNLYWYRQAAGRGLQLLFYSVGIGQISSEVPQNLSASRPQDRQFILSSKKLLLSDSGFYLCAWSLSGGQPQHFGDGTRLSIL.

This clone was observed a few times. The chain joins TRBV29-1 to TRBJ1-1; D is possibly TRBD1 (5 bases). Germline loops: CDR1 SQVTM, CDR2 ANQGSEA. The CDR3 loop spans 12 amino acids. V shed 4 bases and J shed 3 bases, with 9 bases lying between them. DNA of the CDR3: TGCAGCGTTGTAACGGGGGACACTGAAGCTTTCTTT. It yields the protein CSVVTGDTEAFF. Supplemented by reference TRBV29-1 and TRBJ1-1, the full variable domain reads SAVISQKPSRDICQRGTSLTIQCQVDSQVTMMFWYRQQPGQSLTLIATANQGSEATYESGFVIDKFPISRPNLTFSTLTVSNMSPEDSSIYLCSVVTGDTEAFFGQGTRLTVV.

The V call is TRBV15, the J call TRBJ2-7; 12 bases are shared with TRBD1. This CDR3 has 15 residues. In germline, CDR1 is LNHNV, CDR2 YYDKDF (reference sequence). With V trimmed by 1 base and J by 7 bases, 5 bases remained unmatched. This CDR3 reads CATSRGGQGAREQYF. CDR3 nucleotides: TGTGCCACCAGCAGAGGGGGACAGGGGGCGAGGGAGCAGTACTTC.

This clone is termed medium-sized. The chain has TRBV15 and TRBJ2-7, with 11 bases fitting TRBD1. The CDR3 sequence is 17 residues long. From germline, CDR1 is LNHNV and CDR2 YYDKDF (reference sequence). Trimming cost V 3 bases and J 0 bases; bases outside gene matches: 7. As DNA, the CDR3 is TGTGCCACCAGCAGTCCGGGACAGGGGGTGACCTCCTACGAGCAGTACTTC. Residues: CATSSPGQGVTSYEQYF.

Concerning this clone: The junction departs from the called germline gene at one end, perhaps through a read error. The chain combines TRBV25-1 with TRBJ2-6; D is unclear. This CDR3 comprises 13 residues. Germline CDR1 and CDR2: MGHDK and SYGVNS. CDR3 nucleotide sequence: TGTGCCAGCAGGGAATCTGGGGCCAACGTCCTGACTTTC. Amino acid sequence: CASRESGANVLTF.

This chain joins TRBV5-1 and TRBJ2-1; the match to TRBD2 covers 7 bases. CDR1 and CDR2 (germline): SGHRS, YFSETQ. This CDR3 has 14 amino acids. The junction had 9 bases not matched to a gene; V was cut back by 5 bases and J by 7 bases. DNA for the CDR3: TGCGCCAGCAGGGGCGTTGGGGGAGGGAATGAGCAGTTCTTC. It encodes CASRGVGGGNEQFF. The full variable domain, its missing parts supplied by reference TRBV5-1 and TRBJ2-1, is KAGVTQTPRYLIKTRGQQVTLSCSPISGHRSVSWYQQTPGQGLQFLFEYFSETQRNKGNFPGRFSGRQFSNSRSEMNVSTLELGDSALYLCASRGVGGGNEQFFGPGTRLTVL.

J is TRBJ2-5 and V is TRBV28; weak D call: TRBD1 (5 bases). Germline-derived CDR1 and CDR2 are MDHEN and SYDVKM. The length of the CDR3 is 14 residues. V was clipped by 6 bases and J by 5 bases, with 16 bases between them. The CDR3 DNA follows: TGTGCCAGCAGCCTAGGGAAGGGGCGGGAGACCCAGTACTTC. It codes for CASSLGKGRETQYF.

The chain recombines TRBV7-2 with TRBJ2-3, with TRBD2 matching over 8 bases. J gave up 2 bases and V 5 bases, and 6 bases lay outside the gene matches. The CDR3 is made up of 15 amino acids. The germline V gene has CDR1 SGHTA and CDR2 FQGNSA. CDR3 sequence reads: CASSELAEPTDTQYF. The CDR3 nucleotides read TGTGCCAGCAGCGAACTAGCGGAACCCACAGATACGCAGTATTTT.

The V gene is TRBV19, the J gene TRBJ1-3, with a weak D call TRBD1 (6 bases). CDR1 LNHDA and CDR2 SQIVND come from the germline V gene (reference sequence). V was pared by 2 bases and J by 3 bases, with 14 bases between. This CDR3 has 16 residues. CDR3 sequence (DNA): TGTGCCAGTAGTATAAGAGGGGGGACTGTTGGAAACACCATATATTTT. Amino acids: CASSIRGGTVGNTIYF.

The genes are TRBV7-2 and TRBJ2-3, with 16 nucleotides matching TRBD2. This CDR3 contains 17 residues. Germline CDR1 SGHTA, CDR2 FQGNSA. V was clipped by 4 bases and J by 5 bases; unmatched bases: 6. The CDR3 here is CASSSGTSGGAVDTQYF. Here the CDR3 DNA reads TGTGCCAGCAGCTCAGGGACTAGCGGGGGGGCGGTAGATACGCAGTATTTT. Variable domain in full (rest from reference TRBV7-2 and TRBJ2-3): GAGVSQSPSNKVTEKGKDVELRCDPISGHTALYWYRQSLGQGLEFLIYFQGNSAPDKSGLPSDRFSAERTGGSVSTLTIQRTQQEDSAVYLCASSSGTSGGAVDTQYFGPGTRLTVL.

The V and J genes are TRBV19 and TRBJ2-7; either TRBD1 or TRBD2 may fit D (5 bases each). This CDR3 region has 13 residues. The germline gives CDR1 LNHDA, CDR2 SQIVND (reference sequence). With 3 bases removed from V and 1 base from J, the gap between germline ends came to 7 bases. This CDR3 is CASSIGGSYEQYF. DNA for the CDR3: TGTGCCAGTAGTATTGGGGGTTCCTACGAGCAGTACTTC. Together with reference TRBV19 and TRBJ2-7, the CDR3 gives the full variable domain: DGGITQSPKYLFRKEGQNVTLSCEQNLNHDAMYWYRQDPGQGLRLIYYSQIVNDFQKGDIAEGYSVSREKKESFPLTVTSAQKNPTAFYLCASSIGGSYEQYFGPGTRLTVT.

This chain links TRBV6-5 with TRBJ2-7; no clear D. V lost 2 bases and J lost 4, with 18 bases in between. CDR1 is MNHEY, CDR2 SVGAGI, per germline. The CDR3 is 16 residues long. The CDR3 loop reads CASSYGTVPLGYEQYF. CDR3 nucleotide sequence: TGTGCCAGCAGTTACGGTACTGTTCCACTGGGGTACGAGCAGTACTTC.